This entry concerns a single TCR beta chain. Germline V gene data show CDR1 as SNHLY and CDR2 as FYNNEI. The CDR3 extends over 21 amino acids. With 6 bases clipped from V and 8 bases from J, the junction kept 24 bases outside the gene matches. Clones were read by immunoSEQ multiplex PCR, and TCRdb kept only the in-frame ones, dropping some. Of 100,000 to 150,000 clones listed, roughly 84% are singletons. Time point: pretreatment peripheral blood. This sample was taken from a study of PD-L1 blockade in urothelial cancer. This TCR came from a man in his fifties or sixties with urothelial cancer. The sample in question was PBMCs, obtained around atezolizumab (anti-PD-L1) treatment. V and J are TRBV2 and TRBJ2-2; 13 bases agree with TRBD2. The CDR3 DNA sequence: TGTGCCAGCAGCGGGGACAGCCGATACGGACTAGCGGGAGCATGGGGGGGGGAGCTGTTTTTT. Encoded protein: CASSGDSRYGLAGAWGGELFF.